These 6 T cell receptor beta chains were sequenced from one sample in a study of T cell responses to AZD1222 COVID-19 vaccine. TCRdb's copy holds only in-frame clones and misses some; the assay was immunoSEQ multiplex PCR. The sample comprises about 100,000 clones, 87% of which are singletons, and 3.3% rests with the top ten. The sample was peripheral blood, taken on day 0 of AZD1222 vaccination. Receptors originate from an adult in good health.

The chain links TRBV6-6 to TRBJ2-3; D is unresolved. This CDR3 comprises 12 residues. In germline, CDR1 is MNHNY, CDR2 SVGAGI (reference sequence). Trimming took off 5 bases at V and 8 bases at J, with 11 bases between the two ends. The CDR3 DNA reads TGTGCCAGCAGTCCCTACCTGGGTACGCAGTATTTT. It specifies CASSPYLGTQYF.

The rearrangement links TRBV5-1 to TRBJ1-3; D unclear. The CDR3 is 14 residues long. Trimming removed 4 bases from V and 2 bases from J, with 10 bases in between. Per germline, CDR1 SGHRS and CDR2 YFSETQ. Written as DNA, the CDR3 is TGCGCCAGCAGCCCGCAAGGTACTGGAAACACCATATATTTT. It specifies CASSPQGTGNTIYF.

This rearrangement joins TRBV11-2 to TRBJ1-1, with unresolved D. V lost 0 bases and J 14 bases, leaving 10 bases between the germline ends. CDR1 is SGHAT and CDR2 is FQNNGV in the germline V gene. This CDR3 comprises 11 residues. CDR3 coding DNA: TGTGCCAGCAGCTTAGATCGTAGGTTATTCTTT. Translated, it gives CASSLDRRLFF.

This rearrangement joins TRBV11-2 to TRBJ1-2; 7 bases agree with TRBD1. V was pared by 5 bases and J by 1 base, with 1 base of the junction left unmatched. This CDR3 has 13 amino acids. Germline V gene lookup returns CDR1 SGHAT and CDR2 FQNNGV. Here the CDR3 reads CASSRQGNYGYTF. DNA of the CDR3: TGTGCCAGCAGCCGACAGGGTAACTATGGCTACACCTTC.

Comment on this clone: Other DNA sequences in the same sample also yield this CDR3. The J gene is TRBJ1-3, the V gene TRBV18; 9 bases fit TRBD1. The V and J ends lost 3 bases and 0 bases, in that order; junction bases with no gene match: 0. Germline CDR1 KGHSH, CDR2 LQKENI. The CDR3 is 15 residues long. The CDR3 loop reads CASSPGQGSGNTIYF. The CDR3 bases are TGTGCCAGCTCACCGGGACAGGGCTCTGGAAACACCATATATTTT.

There are a few counts of this clone. V gene TRBV14 combines with J gene TRBJ1-1, with D possibly being TRBD1 (5 bases). Trimming removed 10 bases from V and 5 bases from J, with 20 bases in between. The CDR3 totals 14 residues. Germline V gives CDR1 SGHDN, CDR2 FVKESK. In DNA form, the CDR3 reads TGTGCCACCACACCGCGGTTGCAGGGTACTGAAGCTTTCTTT. This gives the protein CATTPRLQGTEAFF.